One sample yielded the 31 T cell receptor beta chains listed below, sequenced in a study of T cells in Graves' hyperthyroidism and ophthalmopathy. The source material, RNA transcripts, was used to amplify TCR beta CDR3 regions. The HTBI primer set drove a first-round RT-PCR of the TCR CDR3. TCRdb reanalysed the multiplex PCR reads using MiXCR and keeps one entry per CDR3 protein. The data contain more than 600,000 distinct CDR3 sequences, roughly 15% of them singletons. Sequenced input: blood. Source of these receptors: a young man with Graves' hyperthyroidism.

In its sample, this clonotype was seen many times. The rearrangement joins TRBV11-3 to TRBJ1-2; D not resolved. Germline CDR1 reads SGHNT; CDR2 reads YENEEA. Trimming cost V 2 bases and J 5 bases, with 9 bases left between them. This CDR3 is built from 13 residues. DNA for the CDR3: TGTGCCAGCAGCTTACGGGAAGATTATGGCTACACCTTC. It specifies CASSLREDYGYTF. Looking up the rest from reference TRBV11-3 and TRBJ1-2 gives the full variable domain: EAGVVQSPRYKIIEKKQPVAFWCNPISGHNTLYWYLQNLGQGPELLIRYENEEAVDDSQLPKDRFSAERLKGVDSTLKIQPAELGDSAVYLCASSLREDYGYTFGSGTRLTVV.

CDR3 protein: CASSLSTREEYEQYF. For the CDR3, the DNA is TGTGCCAGCAGCCTGTCGACGCGGGAGGAATACGAGCAGTACTTC. The chain combines TRBV13 with TRBJ2-7, with TRBD2 identical over 8 bases. Trimming took 5 bases from V and 4 from J; bases not matched to a gene: 10. CDR3 size: 15 residues. CDR1 PRHDT and CDR2 FYEKMQ come from the germline V gene (reference sequence).

Details on this clonotype: Sequence at one end of the junction differs from germline and may be a read error. The rearrangement links TRBV7-9 to TRBJ2-2; 10 nucleotides match TRBD1. CDR1 and CDR2 (germline): SEHNR, FQNEAQ (reference sequence). CDR3 length: 15 residues. DNA for the CDR3: TGTGCCAGCAGCGGTAGACAGGGGGCGACCGGGGAGCTGCTTTTT. Amino acids: CASSGRQGATGELLF.

This clonotype was counted at least ten times. The CDR3 DNA is TGTGCCAGCAGTTTTCTGGGGGCGGATCAGGAGACCCAGTACTTC. As protein: CASSFLGADQETQYF. The V and J genes are TRBV27 and TRBJ2-5; the D gene is possibly TRBD1 (6 bases). Looked up from germline, CDR1 is MNHEY and CDR2 is SMNVEV (reference sequence). Trimming took 3 bases from V and 5 from J, leaving 16 bases between them. The CDR3 loop spans 15 amino acids.

This clonotype was detected ten times or more. This sequence joins TRBV7-9 and TRBJ2-7, with D tentatively TRBD1 or TRBD2 (6 bases each). The germline CDR1 and CDR2 sequences are SEHNR and FQNEAQ (reference sequence). This CDR3 is 13 amino acids long. V lost 6 bases to trimming and J lost 7 bases, with 16 bases between them. The CDR3 region has the DNA TGTGCCAGCAGTTACACAGGGAGGAATGAGCAGTACTTC. Translated, it gives CASSYTGRNEQYF.

The rearrangement links TRBV9 to TRBJ2-1; D gene uncertain. Trimming removed 3 bases at V and 5 bases at J, with 18 bases between. CDR3 length: 16 amino acids. Looked up from germline, CDR1 is SGDLS and CDR2 is YYNGEE. CDR3 nucleotides: TGTGCCAGCAGCGAAACTACCTGGCCGGCCCACAATGAGCAGTTCTTC. Its translation: CASSETTWPAHNEQFF.

The chain recombines TRBV4-2 with TRBJ2-7; TRBD1 aligns across 10 bases. In germline, CDR1 is LGHNA, CDR2 YNFKEQ. Trimming took 4 bases from V and 3 from J; bases not matched to a gene: 6. The CDR3 sequence is 15 residues long. The CDR3 here is CASSPGQGTGYEQYF. The CDR3 nucleotides are TGTGCCAGCAGCCCGGGACAGGGGACCGGCTACGAGCAGTACTTC.

There are a few counts of this clonotype. CDR3: CSARRGGGGSPLHF. CDR3 in DNA: TGCAGTGCTAGACGCGGGGGCGGGGGATCACCCCTCCACTTT. The gene calls are TRBV20-1 and TRBJ1-6, with D possibly matching TRBD1 (6 bases). The V end was cut by 2 bases, the J end by 10 bases, with 15 bases between. The CDR3 has 14 residues. Germline V gives CDR1 DFQATT, CDR2 SNEGSKA (reference sequence).

This clonotype was seen repeatedly, ten times or more. The chain carries TRBV20-1 and TRBJ2-7; D is unresolved. Trimming stripped 3 bases from V and 6 bases from J, with 18 bases between. This CDR3 contains 14 residues. In germline, CDR1 is DFQATT, CDR2 SNEGSKA (reference sequence). In DNA, the CDR3 is TGCAGTGCTAGTCGAGTGGCCCTATTTACCGAGCAGTACTTC. It yields the protein CSASRVALFTEQYF.

There are many counts of this clonotype. This chain connects TRBV6-1 to TRBJ1-1, with 8 bases matching TRBD1. This CDR3 contains 14 residues. The V segment lost 5 bases and the J segment 5 bases; nucleotides outside the gene matches: 7. CDR1 is MNHNS and CDR2 is SASEGT in the germline V gene. The CDR3 reads CASSRQGSGTEAFF. Written as DNA, the CDR3 is TGTGCCAGCAGTCGACAGGGGTCGGGTACTGAAGCTTTCTTT.

As to this clonotype: One end of the junction is discordant with germline, which a read error may explain. This chain links TRBV10-3 with TRBJ2-1; 11 bases match TRBD2. This CDR3 spans 15 amino acids. The V gene's germline CDR1 is ENHRY and CDR2 SYGVKD. The chain's CDR3 is CAISAGTSGRPEQVF. The DNA for the CDR3 is TGTGCCATCAGTGCCGGGACTAGCGGCCGTCCTGAGCAGGTCTTC.

This chain joins TRBV20-1 and TRBJ1-5, with D possibly TRBD1 on 6 matching bases. This CDR3 spans 14 amino acids. The germline V gene has CDR1 DFQATT and CDR2 SNEGSKA (reference sequence). Trimming cost V 0 bases and J 9 bases, with 15 bases left between them. This CDR3 is CSARDDRSHGPQHF. Here the CDR3 DNA reads TGCAGTGCTAGAGATGACAGGTCCCATGGGCCCCAGCATTTT.

This clonotype appeared many times. The chain carries TRBV7-9 and TRBJ2-2, with 7 positions matching TRBD2. The germline V gene has CDR1 SEHNR and CDR2 FQNEAQ (reference sequence). J lost 1 base, V lost 5 bases, and 7 bases had no gene match. The CDR3 has 16 residues. The CDR3 DNA is TGTGCCAGCAGCCCAGCCGGACTAGTGAACACCGGGGAGCTGTTTTTT. Amino acid sequence: CASSPAGLVNTGELFF. The whole variable domain, remainder taken from reference TRBV7-9 and TRBJ2-2, is DTGVSQNPRHKITKRGQNVTFRCDPISEHNRLYWYRQTLGQGPEFLTYFQNEAQLEKSRLLSDRFSAERPKGSFSTLEIQRTEQGDSAMYLCASSPAGLVNTGELFFGEGSRLTVL.

The chain combines TRBV20-1 with TRBJ2-1, with D tentatively TRBD2 (6 bases). V was trimmed by 0 bases and J by 6 bases, leaving 15 bases between them. Germline assignment: CDR1 DFQATT and CDR2 SNEGSKA (reference sequence). This CDR3 contains 15 residues. The CDR3 region is CSARDPGVSLNEQFF. The CDR3 coding sequence is TGCAGTGCTAGAGACCCGGGGGTTTCCCTCAATGAGCAGTTCTTC.

V is TRBV24-1 and J is TRBJ1-2; weak D call: TRBD1 (5 bases). Germline V gene sequence: CDR1 KGHDR, CDR2 SFDVKD. V shed 3 bases and J shed 7 bases, with 14 bases lying between them. This CDR3 is built from 14 residues. CDR3 sequence reads: CATSDTPGLGGYTF. The CDR3 bases are TGTGCCACCAGTGATACACCGGGACTTGGTGGCTACACCTTC.

There are a few counts of this clonotype. The chain uses TRBV7-9 and TRBJ2-7, with D unresolved. V was trimmed by 1 base and J by 9 bases, leaving 10 bases between them. This CDR3 has 12 residues. CDR1 and CDR2 (germline): SEHNR, FQNEAQ (reference sequence). CDR3: CASSLGVRLQYF. The CDR3 DNA is TGTGCCAGCAGCTTAGGCGTCAGACTGCAGTACTTC.

This clonotype was detected only a few times. V and J are TRBV5-1 and TRBJ2-2; 10 bases match TRBD2. There are 17 residues in the CDR3. Germline CDR1 and CDR2: SGHRS and YFSETQ. The junction had 4 bases not matched to a gene; V was cut back by 0 bases and J by 2 bases. CDR3 loop: CASSLAGTSANTGELFF. The CDR3 nucleotides read TGCGCCAGCAGCTTGGCCGGGACTAGCGCTAACACCGGGGAGCTGTTTTTT.

V usage is TRBV2 and J usage is TRBJ2-1, with TRBD1 matching over 7 bases. The V gene's germline CDR1 is SNHLY and CDR2 FYNNEI. The CDR3 is 15 residues long. V lost 4 bases, J lost 5 bases, and 8 bases stayed unmatched. The CDR3 sequence: CASSGMTGPNNEQFF. The CDR3 region has the DNA TGTGCCAGCAGTGGAATGACAGGGCCCAACAATGAGCAGTTCTTC.

This clonotype appeared a few times. This sequence joins TRBV19 and TRBJ1-1; D gene uncertain. The germline gives CDR1 LNHDA, CDR2 SQIVND (reference sequence). This CDR3 contains 14 residues. The V end was cut by 1 base, the J end by 6 bases, with 12 bases between. DNA of the CDR3: TGTGCCAGTAGTATAGGTTTGGGGAGCGCTGAAGCTTTCTTT. This gives the protein CASSIGLGSAEAFF. Full variable domain (outside the CDR3, taken from reference TRBV19 and TRBJ1-1): DGGITQSPKYLFRKEGQNVTLSCEQNLNHDAMYWYRQDPGQGLRLIYYSQIVNDFQKGDIAEGYSVSREKKESFPLTVTSAQKNPTAFYLCASSIGLGSAEAFFGQGTRLTVV.

This clonotype was detected a few times. One junction end does not reproduce the germline sequence, and a read error may be involved. The chain is built from TRBV12-3 or TRBV12-4 and TRBJ2-5; 7 positions match TRBD2. This CDR3 comprises 12 residues. CDR3 nucleotides: TGTGCCGGCAGCGGGACCGGGGAGGCCCAGTACTTC. It encodes CAGSGTGEAQYF.

As for this clonotype: This could be a read error, since a much larger clone is one nucleotide away. The chain has TRBV7-2 and TRBJ1-3, with 8 bases matching TRBD1. The CDR3 runs 15 residues. Germline CDR1 and CDR2: SGHTA and FQGNSA. CDR3 in amino acids: CVSSADRGYGNTIYF. The CDR3 bases are TGTGTCAGCAGCGCCGACAGGGGATACGGAAACACCATATATTTT.

This clonotype was seen more than once but under ten times. The chain uses TRBV20-1 and TRBJ2-2, with 10 bases lining up with TRBD1. With 5 bases clipped from V and 6 bases from J, the junction kept 6 bases outside the gene matches. CDR1 DFQATT and CDR2 SNEGSKA come from the germline V gene (reference sequence). This CDR3 spans 14 amino acids. CDR3 sequence: CSASGTGAPGELFF. The CDR3 DNA follows: TGCAGTGCTTCCGGGACAGGGGCCCCCGGGGAGCTGTTTTTT.

The V call is TRBV9, the J call TRBJ2-3, with D tentatively TRBD2 (5 bases). Germline CDR1 is SGDLS and CDR2 is YYNGEE. Trimming shortened V by 0 bases and J by 2 bases, and 7 bases separated the two germline ends. CDR3 length equals 14 residues. The CDR3 protein is CASSVAAVTDTQYF. CDR3 bases: TGTGCCAGCAGCGTAGCAGCGGTCACAGATACGCAGTATTTT.

This clonotype was observed a few times. This rearrangement joins TRBV18 to TRBJ1-1, with 8 bases that match TRBD1. With V trimmed by 6 bases and J by 4 bases, 13 bases remained unmatched. The germline V gene has CDR1 KGHSH and CDR2 LQKENI. The CDR3 runs 16 residues. For the CDR3, the DNA is TGTGCCAGCTCTCGAGGACAGGGTGGGATTAGCACTGAAGCTTTCTTT. Encoded protein: CASSRGQGGISTEAFF.

The chain recombines TRBV19 with TRBJ2-3; TRBD1 aligns across 7 bases. The CDR3 totals 16 residues. The germline CDR1 and CDR2 sequences are LNHDA and SQIVND (reference sequence). The J segment lost 6 bases and the V segment lost 5 bases, leaving 14 bases of the junction unmatched. CDR3 bases: TGTGCCAGTAGTTCTCCCGGGACAGCAACCCGGGATACGCAGTATTTT. It translates to CASSSPGTATRDTQYF.

In the case of this clonotype: Since a much larger clone is just one base distant, this may be a read error. The chain couples TRBV6-2 or TRBV6-3 to TRBJ1-5; D gene ambiguous. V was clipped by 7 bases and J by 4 bases, with 2 bases between them. CDR3 size: 10 residues. Germline V CDR1 and CDR2: MNHEY, SVGEGT. The CDR3 sequence is CASNNQPQHF. The CDR3 DNA follows: TGTGCCAGCAATAATCAGCCCCAGCATTTT.

This clonotype has a handful of counts. A junction boundary mismatches the germline segment, possibly from a read error. The V call is TRBV7-8, the J call TRBJ2-1, with D maybe TRBD2 (6 bases). Germline CDR1 reads SGHVS; CDR2 reads FQNEAQ. This CDR3 contains 12 residues. This chain's CDR3 is CTSSSLANEQFF. CDR3 sequence (DNA): TGTACCAGCAGCTCCCTAGCGAATGAGCAGTTCTTC.

This clonotype came up many times. V usage is TRBV28 and J usage is TRBJ1-2; 7 bases agree with TRBD1. CDR3 length: 13 residues. Germline CDR1 is MDHEN and CDR2 is SYDVKM. The V gene end was trimmed by 10 bases and the J gene end by 4 bases; junction bases not matched to a gene: 9. The CDR3, as DNA: TGTGCCATCAAAACAGACAGGGTCTATGGCTACACCTTC. Protein product: CAIKTDRVYGYTF.

This clonotype was observed a few times. CDR3 in amino acids: CATKPALWDGYTF. For the CDR3, the DNA is TGTGCCACCAAGCCGGCCCTGTGGGATGGCTACACCTTC. The J gene is TRBJ1-2, the V gene TRBV19; D unclear. The CDR3 has 13 amino acids. From germline, CDR1 is LNHDA and CDR2 SQIVND (reference sequence). Trimming removed 10 bases at V and 6 bases at J, with 18 bases between. Complete variable domain (other parts from reference TRBV19 and TRBJ1-2): DGGITQSPKYLFRKEGQNVTLSCEQNLNHDAMYWYRQDPGQGLRLIYYSQIVNDFQKGDIAEGYSVSREKKESFPLTVTSAQKNPTAFYLCATKPALWDGYTFGSGTRLTVV.

V and J are TRBV10-3 and TRBJ1-1; 7 bases align to TRBD1. This CDR3 has 16 residues. V lost 0 bases, J lost 7 bases, and 11 bases stayed unmatched. Germline V gives CDR1 ENHRY, CDR2 SYGVKD. The CDR3 DNA reads TGTGCCATCAGTGAGTCGGGTCCGACAGGGAGAGGTGAAGCTTTCTTT. This codes for CAISESGPTGRGEAFF.

This clonotype was picked up a small number of times. This chain links TRBV7-2 with TRBJ1-6; TRBD1 is a possible D gene (5 bases). This CDR3 is built from 13 residues. Germline V lookup: CDR1 SGHTA, CDR2 FQGNSA. V was trimmed by 1 base and J by 9 bases, leaving 7 bases between them. This CDR3 reads CASSLDGASPLHF. CDR3 in DNA: TGTGCCAGCAGCTTAGACGGGGCTTCACCCCTCCACTTT.